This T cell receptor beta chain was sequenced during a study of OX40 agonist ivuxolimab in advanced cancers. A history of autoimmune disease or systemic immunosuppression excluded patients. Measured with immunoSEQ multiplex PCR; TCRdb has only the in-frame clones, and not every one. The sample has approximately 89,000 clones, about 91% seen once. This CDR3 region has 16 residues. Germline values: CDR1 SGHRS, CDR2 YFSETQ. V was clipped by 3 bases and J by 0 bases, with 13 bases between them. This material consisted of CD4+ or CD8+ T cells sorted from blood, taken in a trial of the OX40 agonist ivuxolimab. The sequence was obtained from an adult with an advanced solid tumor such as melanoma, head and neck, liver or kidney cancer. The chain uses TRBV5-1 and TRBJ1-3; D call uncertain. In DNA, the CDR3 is TGCGCCAGCAGCTCGGGTGAGCGGCTCTCTGGAAACACCATATATTTT. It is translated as CASSSGERLSGNTIYF.